The clone carrying this T cell receptor beta chain was picked up a small number of times. What it binds is unknown. TCRdb recomputed calls from the 5' RACE reads with MiXCR, one row per CDR3 protein. In the table there are roughly 750,000 distinct CDR3 sequences, over 20% of which are singletons. The data were taken from a study of identical twins. Study conclusions and caveats: Weaker excess twin sharing was observed in beta out-of-frame sequences.

The CDR3 loop spans 16 amino acids. J lost 5 bases, V lost 6 bases, and 8 bases had no gene match. These data were likewise used in another study, on T cells expressing NK-cell markers. From that study: Several donors likewise had their CD3+CD56-NKG2C+ fraction led by these clonotypes.

This receptor was obtained from a young woman in good health. This chain links TRBV12-3 or TRBV12-4 with TRBJ2-1; 12 positions agree with TRBD2. Sequencing was carried out using PBMCs. The CDR3 protein is CASRYNLAGGDNEQFF. In DNA, the CDR3 is TGTGCCAGCAGGTACAACCTAGCGGGAGGGGACAATGAGCAGTTCTTC.